The 32 T cell receptor beta chains below come from one sample, sequenced in a study of blood T cells in healthy people across ages. The use of a sample-barcoded 5' primer and a J-beta primer mix characterized a second PCR of roughly 6 to 11 cycles. TCRdb re-derived calls from the 5' RACE reads in MiXCR, one entry per CDR3 protein. The sample lists around 1,000,000 distinct CDR3 sequences, less than 25% occurring once. This sample also appeared in a second study, on T cells of mothers and their children.

Source material: blood. These receptors came from a girl under 10 years old in good health.

This chain uses TRBV5-1 with TRBJ1-1, with D perhaps matching TRBD1 (6 bases). Germline V gene data show CDR1 as SGHRS and CDR2 as YFSETQ. The length of the CDR3 is 13 residues. V shed 4 bases and J shed 2 bases, with 9 bases lying between them. The CDR3 sequence is CASSPGDNTEAFF. Written as DNA, the CDR3 is TGCGCCAGCAGCCCAGGGGATAACACTGAAGCTTTCTTT.

About this clonotype: An end of the junction does not agree with germline; a read error may underlie this. J is TRBJ2-3 and V is TRBV10-3, with 12 bases aligning to TRBD1. Per the germline V gene, CDR1 is ENHRY and CDR2 is SYGVKD. The CDR3 extends over 16 amino acids. CDR3 protein: CAINDRDRGRTDMQYF. CDR3 DNA: TGTGCCATCAATGATCGGGACAGGGGGCGGACAGATATGCAGTATTTT.

V usage is TRBV7-2 and J usage is TRBJ1-4; 8 bases map to TRBD1. CDR1 and CDR2 from the germline V gene are SGHTA and FQGNSA. V lost 5 bases and J lost 7; bases outside the gene matches: 12. The CDR3 runs to 16 residues. In nucleotides, the CDR3 is TGTGCCAGCAGCGCATTTGGACAGGGACTAATTGAAAAACTGTTTTTT. Its protein product is CASSAFGQGLIEKLFF.

This clonotype was counted only a few times. The gene calls are TRBV24-1 and TRBJ2-3; 10 bases map to TRBD2. The CDR3 totals 15 residues. Germline V gene sequence: CDR1 KGHDR, CDR2 SFDVKD. V lost 4 bases and J lost 5; bases outside the gene matches: 5. This CDR3 is CATSDPSGSIDTQYF. In DNA, the CDR3 is TGTGCCACCAGTGACCCTAGCGGGAGTATAGATACGCAGTATTTT.

The chain is built from TRBV20-1 and TRBJ1-4; tentatively, D is TRBD1 (5 bases). Trimming left V 4 bases short and J 2 bases short, with 11 bases between. CDR1 DFQATT and CDR2 SNEGSKA come from the germline V gene (reference sequence). CDR3 size: 14 residues. The CDR3, as DNA: TGCAGTGCTACCGGGACTTTTACTAATGAAAAACTGTTTTTT. Translated: CSATGTFTNEKLFF.

The genes are TRBV5-4 and TRBJ2-1, with D possibly being TRBD2 (5 bases). Germline V lookup: CDR1 SGHNT, CDR2 YYREEE (reference sequence). The CDR3 runs to 14 residues. Trimming took off 2 bases at V and 15 bases at J, with 21 bases between the two ends. CDR3 DNA: TGTGCCAGCAGCTTAGTAGAACGTAATGAGGGTCCGTTCTTC. Encoded protein: CASSLVERNEGPFF.

This clonotype was observed a handful of times. The chain joins TRBV7-2 to TRBJ2-7; D is ambiguous. Trimming took 5 bases from V and 3 from J, leaving 8 bases between them. This CDR3 region has 12 residues. Germline CDR1 and CDR2: SGHTA and FQGNSA. The CDR3 bases are TGTGCCAGCAGCGGTCCTTTCTACGAGCAGTACTTC. Amino acids: CASSGPFYEQYF.

In its sample, this clonotype was seen a few times. The junction does not match germline at one end; this may be a read error. V is TRBV12-3 or TRBV12-4 and J is TRBJ2-2; D gene ambiguous. The CDR3 loop spans 14 amino acids. CDR3 loop: CAGSLPPGTGELFF. As DNA, the CDR3 is TGTGCCGGCAGTTTACCGCCCGGAACCGGGGAGCTGTTTTTT.

The V and J genes are TRBV13 and TRBJ2-5, with D unclear. The J call may not be correct, given that the DNA end is closer to TRBJ2-7. The CDR3 contains 14 residues. Germline V gives CDR1 PRHDT, CDR2 FYEKMQ (reference sequence). The CDR3 bases are TGTGCCAGCAGCTTAAGGGTCACCACCTACGAGCAGTACTTC. It encodes CASSLRVTTYEQYF.

This clonotype was seen a handful of times. This chain uses TRBV9 with TRBJ2-6; no clear D. CDR3 length equals 16 residues. Trimming left V 0 bases short and J 0 bases short, with 7 bases between. Germline V gives CDR1 SGDLS, CDR2 YYNGEE. CDR3: CASSVGGGSGANVLTF. Here the CDR3 DNA reads TGTGCCAGCAGCGTAGGTGGCGGCTCTGGGGCCAACGTCCTGACTTTC.

The chain links TRBV5-1 to TRBJ1-3; no definite D call. CDR3 length: 16 residues. Germline values: CDR1 SGHRS, CDR2 YFSETQ. The V and J ends lost 4 bases and 0 bases respectively, with 14 bases between them. The CDR3 DNA follows: TGCGCCAGCAGCCCGGGAGTTGCGTCCTCTGGAAACACCATATATTTT. Residues: CASSPGVASSGNTIYF. The full variable domain, completed using reference TRBV5-1 and TRBJ1-3, is KAGVTQTPRYLIKTRGQQVTLSCSPISGHRSVSWYQQTPGQGLQFLFEYFSETQRNKGNFPGRFSGRQFSNSRSEMNVSTLELGDSALYLCASSPGVASSGNTIYFGEGSWLTVV.

The gene calls are TRBV6-5 and TRBJ2-3; D uncertain. V lost 8 bases, J lost 7 bases, and 13 bases lay in between. The CDR3 is made up of 12 amino acids. Germline V gene sequence: CDR1 MNHEY, CDR2 SVGAGI. CDR3 protein: CASLSSSYTQYF. Here the CDR3 DNA reads TGTGCCAGCCTTTCCAGCTCTTATACGCAGTATTTT.

The chain employs TRBV12-3 or TRBV12-4 and TRBJ1-1; D not certain. Trimming stripped 4 bases from V and 4 bases from J, with 10 bases between. CDR3 length: 13 amino acids. The CDR3 DNA sequence: TGTGCCAGCAGTTGGACGGGGAGCACTGAAGCTTTCTTT. This gives the protein CASSWTGSTEAFF.

The rearrangement uses TRBV7-8 and TRBJ2-5; D ambiguous. There are 13 residues in the CDR3. V lost 7 bases and J 1 base, leaving 10 bases between the germline ends. In germline, CDR1 is SGHVS, CDR2 FQNEAQ. CDR3: CASTSALQETQYF. CDR3 nucleotide sequence: TGTGCCAGCACCTCGGCCCTCCAAGAGACCCAGTACTTC.

This clonotype was seen more than once but under ten times. This chain links TRBV7-2 with TRBJ2-3; D gene ambiguous. The germline CDR1 and CDR2 sequences are SGHTA and FQGNSA. The CDR3 sequence is 14 residues long. The ends were cut back, 5 bases at V and 2 bases at J, with 11 bases in the middle. CDR3 bases: TGTGCCAGCAGCGTTGGGCCGCTCACAGATACGCAGTATTTT. As protein: CASSVGPLTDTQYF.

The V gene is TRBV27, the J gene TRBJ2-5; no definite D call. The DNA end is a closer match to TRBJ2-7, so the J assignment may be wrong. From germline, CDR1 is MNHEY and CDR2 SMNVEV (reference sequence). This CDR3 has 14 residues. CDR3 coding DNA: TGTGCCAGCAGTTTAAGTCTGGACTCCTACGAGCAGTACTTC. Translation gives CASSLSLDSYEQYF.

V gene TRBV20-1 combines with J gene TRBJ2-1; D might be TRBD1 (6 bases). V shed 2 bases and J shed 0 bases, with 20 bases lying between them. This CDR3 region has 18 residues. The germline CDR1 and CDR2 sequences are DFQATT and SNEGSKA (reference sequence). CDR3 sequence (DNA): TGCAGTGCTAGATTAAAATCAACAGGGAAGGTCTCCTACAATGAGCAGTTCTTC. This translates into CSARLKSTGKVSYNEQFF.

This chain links TRBV20-1 with TRBJ1-2; no clear D. CDR1 and CDR2 (germline): DFQATT, SNEGSKA (reference sequence). The CDR3 loop spans 12 amino acids. V lost 3 bases and J 6 bases, leaving 11 bases between the germline ends. CDR3 amino acids: CSARFLGDGYTF. The CDR3, as DNA: TGCAGTGCTAGGTTCCTGGGAGATGGCTACACCTTC.

This clonotype occurred a few times. The chain uses TRBV10-3 and TRBJ2-7, with 9 nucleotides matching TRBD1. The CDR3 loop spans 16 amino acids. V lost 0 bases and J lost 4; bases outside the gene matches: 7. In germline, CDR1 is ENHRY, CDR2 SYGVKD. The CDR3 DNA sequence: TGTGCCATCAGTGAGTCGTATGGGACAGGGAAGTACGAGCAGTACTTC. Translated, it gives CAISESYGTGKYEQYF.

The chain joins TRBV4-1 to TRBJ2-5; TRBD1 matches 10 bases. Germline V gene data show CDR1 as MGHRA and CDR2 as YSYEKL. The V and J ends lost 3 bases and 1 base, in that order; junction bases with no gene match: 2. This CDR3 is built from 15 residues. The CDR3 DNA sequence: TGCGCCAGCAGCCAGGGACAGGGGTTCCAAGAGACCCAGTACTTC. Translating gives CASSQGQGFQETQYF.

The table lists this clonotype with a few counts. V usage is TRBV10-3 and J usage is TRBJ2-3; D possibly corresponds to TRBD1 (5 bases). Germline V gene sequence: CDR1 ENHRY, CDR2 SYGVKD. The V end lost 7 bases, the J end lost 4 bases, and 18 bases lay between the germline ends. The CDR3 contains 15 residues. The CDR3 bases are TGTGCCATCAAGACAGATCGGTCTAGTTCAGATACGCAGTATTTT. This sequence encodes CAIKTDRSSSDTQYF.

The rearrangement links TRBV10-3 to TRBJ2-5; D possibly corresponds to TRBD2 (5 bases). The CDR3 extends over 15 amino acids. V was cut by 10 bases and J by 4 bases, with 22 bases left in between. Germline V CDR1 and CDR2: ENHRY, SYGVKD. CDR3 sequence (DNA): TGTGCCACCTCTCTTGTCGTAGGGAGAGGAGAGACCCAGTACTTC. This codes for CATSLVVGRGETQYF.

This clonotype was seen a handful of times. This chain connects TRBV29-1 to TRBJ1-2, with D maybe TRBD1 (5 bases). This CDR3 spans 15 amino acids. Germline values: CDR1 SQVTM, CDR2 ANQGSEA. With 7 bases removed from V and 1 base from J, the gap between germline ends came to 19 bases. The DNA for the CDR3 is TGCAGCGGATACACTAGGGACGGCCATAACTATGGCTACACCTTC. Translated: CSGYTRDGHNYGYTF.

This clonotype has only a few counts. The chain links TRBV28 to TRBJ1-5; tentatively, D is TRBD1 (6 bases). Trimming removed 5 bases at V and 3 bases at J, with 11 bases between. Germline CDR1 reads MDHEN; CDR2 reads SYDVKM. The CDR3 is 14 residues long. CDR3 region: CASSTGPINQPQHF. For the CDR3, the DNA is TGTGCCAGCAGTACAGGGCCGATCAATCAGCCCCAGCATTTT.

A few counts support this clonotype. The chain is built from TRBV18 and TRBJ2-5; TRBD2 is a possible D gene (5 bases). Germline V gene sequence: CDR1 KGHSH, CDR2 LQKENI. The CDR3 totals 13 residues. The germline V and J ends were trimmed by 4 bases and 5 bases, with 11 bases remaining between them. The chain's CDR3 is CASSHRGDETQYF. As DNA, the CDR3 is TGTGCCAGCTCACACCGGGGAGACGAGACCCAGTACTTC.

V gene TRBV11-3 combines with J gene TRBJ1-2; no reliable D call. V was pared by 5 bases and J by 6 bases, with 13 bases between. This CDR3 is 13 amino acids long. Germline lookup yields CDR1 SGHNT and CDR2 YENEEA. The CDR3 DNA sequence: TGTGCCAGCAGCCTCCGAGATAAAGATGGCTACACCTTC. Residues: CASSLRDKDGYTF.

This clonotype was observed once. The CDR3 protein is CASSQDQRVYNEQFF. In DNA form, the CDR3 reads TGTGCCAGCAGCCAAGATCAGCGAGTCTACAATGAGCAGTTCTTC. This sequence joins TRBV3-1 and TRBJ2-5; D gene uncertain. The end of the DNA is better explained by TRBJ2-1, so the J call may be wrong. Per the germline V gene, CDR1 is LGHDT and CDR2 is YNNKEL (reference sequence). There are 15 residues in the CDR3.

The chain is built from TRBV7-8 and TRBJ2-1; D gene uncertain. The CDR3 length is 14 residues. In germline, CDR1 is SGHVS, CDR2 FQNEAQ. Between the trimmed V and J ends, which lost 7 bases and 9 bases, there was a span of 19 bases. The CDR3 loop reads CASMGKVGPGEQFF. The DNA for the CDR3 is TGTGCCAGCATGGGGAAAGTGGGTCCTGGTGAGCAGTTCTTC.

The chain combines TRBV18 with TRBJ2-5; TRBD1 matches at 7 bases. This CDR3 comprises 16 residues. Germline V lookup: CDR1 KGHSH, CDR2 LQKENI. V gave up 2 bases and J gave up 2 bases; unmatched junction bases: 8. The chain's CDR3 is CASSPIRTGPQETQYF. CDR3 in DNA: TGTGCCAGCTCACCAATCAGGACAGGACCTCAAGAGACCCAGTACTTC. The complete variable domain, with remaining parts taken from reference TRBV18 and TRBJ2-5, reads NAGVMQNPRHLVRRRGQEARLRCSPMKGHSHVYWYRQLPEEGLKFMVYLQKENIIDESGMPKERFSAEFPKEGPSILRIQQVVRGDSAAYFCASSPIRTGPQETQYFGPGTRLLVL.

The chain recombines TRBV5-1 with TRBJ1-1, with no clear D. Trimming stripped 3 bases from V and 0 bases from J, with 9 bases between. Germline CDR1 and CDR2: SGHRS and YFSETQ. This CDR3 comprises 14 residues. CDR3 sequence: CASSSWQMNTEAFF. CDR3 in DNA: TGCGCCAGCAGCTCGTGGCAGATGAACACTGAAGCTTTCTTT.

As for this clonotype: This may stem from a read error, because a much larger clone lies one nucleotide away. V and J are TRBV13 and TRBJ2-1; D is ambiguous. With 5 bases removed from V and 8 bases from J, the gap between germline ends came to 10 bases. Per germline, CDR1 PRHDT and CDR2 FYEKMQ (reference sequence). The CDR3 is made up of 12 amino acids. The CDR3 bases are TGTGCCAGCAGCGGCACTACTGATGAGCAGTTCTTC. Protein product: CASSGTTDEQFF. The whole variable domain, filled in from reference TRBV13 and TRBJ2-1, reads AAGVIQSPRHLIKEKRETATLKCYPIPRHDTVYWYQQGPGQDPQFLISFYEKMQSDKGSIPDRFSAQQFSDYHSELNMSSLELGDSALYFCASSGTTDEQFFGPGTRLTVL.

The rearrangement uses TRBV29-1 and TRBJ2-1; a weak D match, TRBD2 (7 bases). CDR3 size: 13 residues. Per the germline V gene, CDR1 is SQVTM and CDR2 is ANQGSEA. Trimming cost V 4 bases and J 5 bases, with 12 bases left between them. The CDR3 bases are TGCAGCGTTGTAGGGGGGGGGCACAATGAGCAGTTCTTC. It yields the protein CSVVGGGHNEQFF.